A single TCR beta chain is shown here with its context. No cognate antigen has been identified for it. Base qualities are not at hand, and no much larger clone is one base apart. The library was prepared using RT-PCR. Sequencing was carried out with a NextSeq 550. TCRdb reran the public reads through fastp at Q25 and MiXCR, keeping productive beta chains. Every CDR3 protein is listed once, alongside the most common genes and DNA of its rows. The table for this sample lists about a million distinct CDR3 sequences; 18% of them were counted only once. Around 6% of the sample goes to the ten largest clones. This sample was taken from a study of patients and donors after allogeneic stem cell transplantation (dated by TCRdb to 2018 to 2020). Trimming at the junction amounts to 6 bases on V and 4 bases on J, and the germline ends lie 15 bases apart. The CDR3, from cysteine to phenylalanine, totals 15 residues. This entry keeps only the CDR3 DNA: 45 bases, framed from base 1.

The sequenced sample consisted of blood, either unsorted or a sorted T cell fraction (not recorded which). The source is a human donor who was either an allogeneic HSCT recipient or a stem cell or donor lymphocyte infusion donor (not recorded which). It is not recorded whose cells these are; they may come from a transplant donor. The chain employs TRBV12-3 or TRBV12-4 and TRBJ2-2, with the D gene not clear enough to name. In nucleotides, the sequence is TGTGCCAGCAGCCAAGGACGGAAATCCACCGGGGAGCTGTTTTTT. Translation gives CASSQGRKSTGELFF.